A selection of T cell receptor beta chains follows, all from one sample in a study of cytomegalovirus exposure and HLA in healthy donors. Clones were read by immunoSEQ multiplex PCR, and TCRdb kept only the in-frame ones, dropping some. Here the sample spans about 79,000 clones, over 85% being singletons. The specimen sequenced was PBMCs. These receptor sequences come from a woman younger than 45 in good health and CMV-seronegative. Both conserved end residues are part of each CDR3. D genes are given only for firm matches. Some rows have no size entry. The others give once, few or many, or a class for an expanded clone.

D: -; size: -; J: TRBJ1-2; V: TRBV10-2; length: 13; DNA: TGCGCCACCCAAGGGACACGGAACTATGGCTACACCTTC; CDR3: CATQGTRNYGYTF
D: -; size: -; J: TRBJ1-1; V: TRBV29-1; length: 12; DNA: TGCAGCGCCCTAAGCGGGAACACTGAAGCTTTCTTT; CDR3: CSALSGNTEAFF
D: TRBD2; size: -; J: TRBJ2-2; V: TRBV7-9; length: 16; DNA: TGTGCCAGCAGCTTAGCGGCGGGGGAGAACACCGGGGAGCTGTTTTTT; CDR3: CASSLAAGENTGELFF
D: -; size: -; J: TRBJ2-3; V: TRBV27; length: 16; DNA: TGTGCCAGCAATGATCAGGGTGCCACCACGCCAGATACGCAGTATTTT; CDR3: CASNDQGATTPDTQYF
D: TRBD2; size: -; J: TRBJ2-7; V: TRBV2; length: 13; DNA: TGTGCCAGCAGATTGACTAGCGGGAAGGAGCAGTACTTC; CDR3: CASRLTSGKEQYF
D: TRBD2; size: -; J: TRBJ2-1; V: TRBV7-3; length: 16; DNA: TGTGCCAGCAGCTTAACCCCCCTAGCGGGCTACAATGAGCAGTTCTTC; CDR3: CASSLTPLAGYNEQFF
D: TRBD2; size: -; J: TRBJ2-1; V: TRBV4-2; length: 14; DNA: TGTGCCAGCAGTAGCGGGAACAACTACAATGAGCAGTTCTTC; CDR3: CASSSGNNYNEQFF
D: TRBD2; size: -; J: TRBJ2-5; V: TRBV5-6; length: 15; DNA: TGTGCCAGCAGCGTTCCCGGGACTAAGACCGCGACCCAGTACTTC; CDR3: CASSVPGTKTATQYF
D: -; size: -; J: TRBJ1-1; V: TRBV7-8; length: 13; DNA: TGTGCCAGCAGACCCACAGGGCGCACTGAAGCTTTCTTT; CDR3: CASRPTGRTEAFF
D: TRBD2; size: -; J: TRBJ2-7; V: TRBV29-1; length: 13; DNA: TGCAGCGGCGCCGGCGGGAGCGGTTACGAGCAGTACTTC; CDR3: CSGAGGSGYEQYF
D: TRBD2; size: -; J: TRBJ2-3; V: TRBV2; length: 14; DNA: TGTGCCAGCAGCCTAGCGGGAGTTTGGGATACGCAGTATTTT; CDR3: CASSLAGVWDTQYF
D: -; size: -; J: TRBJ2-1; V: TRBV7-6; length: 18; DNA: TGTGCCAGCAGCTTAGTCTCTGTTAGCCAGGGCAGATACAATGAGCAGTTCTTC; CDR3: CASSLVSVSQGRYNEQFF
D: TRBD1; size: -; J: TRBJ2-7; V: TRBV12-5; length: 13; DNA: TGTGCTAGTGGTATAGGGACAGCCTACGAGCAGTACTTC; CDR3: CASGIGTAYEQYF
D: -; size: -; J: TRBJ2-5; V: TRBV6-1; length: 13; DNA: TGTGCCACCCGTATCGGTATCCAAGAGACCCAGTACTTC; CDR3: CATRIGIQETQYF
D: TRBD2; size: -; J: TRBJ2-5; V: TRBV5-1; length: 14; DNA: TGCGCCAGCAGCCTCGGACGGGAGGGGGAGACCCAGTACTTC; CDR3: CASSLGREGETQYF
D: TRBD2; size: -; J: TRBJ2-1; V: TRBV29-1; length: 15; DNA: TGCAGCGTTGCCCTAGCGGGGGGCTTATACAATGAGCAGTTCTTC; CDR3: CSVALAGGLYNEQFF
D: -; size: -; J: TRBJ1-4; V: TRBV28; length: 15; DNA: TGTGCCAGCAGTTTTACAGGGCCAACTAATGAAAAACTGTTTTTT; CDR3: CASSFTGPTNEKLFF
D: TRBD1; size: -; J: TRBJ2-5; V: TRBV9; length: 14; DNA: TGTGCCAGCAGCCCGGGACAGGGGGGCGAGACCCAGTACTTC; CDR3: CASSPGQGGETQYF
D: TRBD1; size: once; J: TRBJ1-1; V: TRBV6-5; length: 14; DNA: TGTGCCAGCAGTTTCCGGACAGGGCGGACTGAAGCTTTCTTT; CDR3: CASSFRTGRTEAFF
D: -; size: -; J: TRBJ1-1; V: TRBV5-4; length: 14; DNA: TGTGCCAGCAGCCAGGAAGGAGGGCGAAACGAAGCTTTCTTT; CDR3: CASSQEGGRNEAFF
D: TRBD1; size: -; J: TRBJ2-1; V: TRBV7-9; length: 15; DNA: TGTGCCAGCAGCTCCCAGGGGGCTTCCTACAATGAGCAGTTCTTC; CDR3: CASSSQGASYNEQFF
D: -; size: -; J: TRBJ2-7; V: TRBV30; length: 15; DNA: TGTGCCTGGGGGGGGACCGGGACGTATCCCTACGAGCAGTACTTC; CDR3: CAWGGTGTYPYEQYF
D: TRBD1; size: once; J: TRBJ1-2; V: TRBV27; length: 14; DNA: TGTGCCAGCAGTTCACCGGGACAGGGAAGTGGCTACACCTTC; CDR3: CASSSPGQGSGYTF
D: TRBD2; size: -; J: TRBJ2-7; V: TRBV4-1; length: 15; DNA: TGCGCCAGCAGCCCTAGCGGGAGTGCGACCTACGAGCAGTACTTC; CDR3: CASSPSGSATYEQYF
D: -; size: few; J: TRBJ2-5; V: TRBV6-6; length: 14; DNA: TGTGCCAGCAGTTCTGGCGGTGTACAAGAGACCCAGTACTTC; CDR3: CASSSGGVQETQYF
D: TRBD2; size: -; J: TRBJ2-1; V: TRBV19; length: 15; DNA: TGTGCCAGTAGTTTTCCGGGACTAGTAAGAAATGAGCAGTTCTTC; CDR3: CASSFPGLVRNEQFF
D: TRBD1; size: -; J: TRBJ1-2; V: TRBV18; length: 14; DNA: TGTGCCAGCTCACCAACGGACAGGGGGCCGGGCTACACCTTC; CDR3: CASSPTDRGPGYTF
D: -; size: -; J: TRBJ1-4; V: TRBV29-1; length: 14; DNA: TGCAGCGTTTCAGGGGTAATAACTAATGAAAAACTGTTTTTT; CDR3: CSVSGVITNEKLFF
D: TRBD1; size: -; J: TRBJ1-4; V: TRBV6-5; length: 15; DNA: TGTGCCAGCAGTTACACCCGGACAGGGACAGAAAAACTGTTTTTT; CDR3: CASSYTRTGTEKLFF
D: -; size: once; J: TRBJ1-3; V: TRBV6-5; length: 15; DNA: TGTGCCAGCAGTCTAACAGGGAACTCTGGAAACACCATATATTTT; CDR3: CASSLTGNSGNTIYF
D: TRBD2; size: once; J: TRBJ2-3; V: TRBV4-3; length: 14; DNA: TGCGCCAGCAGCCTTAGCGGGGGCACAGATACGCAGTATTTT; CDR3: CASSLSGGTDTQYF
D: -; size: once; J: TRBJ2-1; V: TRBV7-6; length: 16; DNA: TGTGCCAGCAGCTTAGCGTCCCCCCCAACCCCAGATGAGCAGTTCTTC; CDR3: CASSLASPPTPDEQFF
D: -; size: -; J: TRBJ1-4; V: TRBV7-2; length: 15; DNA: TGTGCCAGCAGCCGCAAGGGGGCAACTAATGAAAAACTGTTTTTT; CDR3: CASSRKGATNEKLFF
D: -; size: -; J: TRBJ1-2; V: TRBV28; length: 16; DNA: TGTGCCAGCAGTTTATTAAGGGCCCAGGGGCAGAGGGGCGGTACCTTC; CDR3: CASSLLRAQGQRGGTF
D: -; size: -; J: TRBJ2-7; V: TRBV11-2; length: 12; DNA: TGTGCCAGCAGCTTAGATCCCCAGCGGCAGTACTTC; CDR3: CASSLDPQRQYF
D: TRBD2; size: -; J: TRBJ2-1; V: TRBV18; length: 16; DNA: TGTGCCAGCTCATCGGCCCTAGCGGGAGCGGGTAATGAGCAGTTCTTC; CDR3: CASSSALAGAGNEQFF
D: -; size: few; J: TRBJ1-2; V: TRBV14; length: 11; DNA: TGTGCCAGCAGCCATTTGAGTGTCTACACCTTC; CDR3: CASSHLSVYTF
D: TRBD2; size: -; J: TRBJ2-1; V: TRBV7-2; length: 16; DNA: TGTGCCAGCAGCTCTCAAGGCCGAGGGACTAGCGGCGAGCAGTTCTTC; CDR3: CASSSQGRGTSGEQFF
D: -; size: -; J: TRBJ2-1; V: TRBV9; length: 15; DNA: TGTGCCAGCAGCGTAGCGCCTAGCTTCTACAATGAGCAGTTCTTC; CDR3: CASSVAPSFYNEQFF
D: TRBD1; size: -; J: TRBJ2-3; V: TRBV9; length: 14; DNA: TGTGCCAGCAGCGCCGACAGGGCCGCAGATACGCAGTATTTT; CDR3: CASSADRAADTQYF
D: -; size: -; J: TRBJ2-7; V: TRBV29-1; length: 13; DNA: TGCAGCGTTGGGGGGCGATTTGGGGACGAGCAGTACTTC; CDR3: CSVGGRFGDEQYF
D: -; size: -; J: TRBJ1-2; V: TRBV13; length: 12; DNA: TGTGCCAGCAGCTTACAATCGAGTGGCTACACCTTC; CDR3: CASSLQSSGYTF
D: -; size: -; J: TRBJ2-5; V: TRBV5-8; length: 13; DNA: TGTGCCAGCAGCTTGGGTGGAGGAGAGACCCAGTACTTC; CDR3: CASSLGGGETQYF
D: TRBD1; size: once; J: TRBJ1-3; V: TRBV5-5; length: 16; DNA: TGTGCCAGCAGCGCGGGACAGGGAAATTCTGGAAACACCATATATTTT; CDR3: CASSAGQGNSGNTIYF
D: -; size: -; J: TRBJ2-2; V: TRBV12-5; length: 19; DNA: TGTGCTAGTGGTTTGGTACTCTTCGGCAGGGAAAGGAACAGCGGGGAGCTGTTTTTT; CDR3: CASGLVLFGRERNSGELFF
D: -; size: -; J: TRBJ1-2; V: TRBV30; length: 16; DNA: TGTGCCTGGAGCCGACAGGTTAGTCGCCTTAACTATGGCTACACCTTC; CDR3: CAWSRQVSRLNYGYTF
D: -; size: -; J: TRBJ1-2; V: TRBV5-4; length: 15; DNA: TGTGCCAGCAGCTTCCGGGACCGGGAGATTTATGGCTACACCTTC; CDR3: CASSFRDREIYGYTF
D: TRBD1; size: -; J: TRBJ1-2; V: TRBV5-1; length: 17; DNA: TGCGCCAGCAGCGTACCGGGACAGGGTGTTTTAGGGTATGGCTACACCTTC; CDR3: CASSVPGQGVLGYGYTF
D: -; size: -; J: TRBJ2-2; V: TRBV5-1; length: 15; DNA: TGCGCCAGCAGCCTGCTGGACACGAACACCGGGGAGCTGTTTTTT; CDR3: CASSLLDTNTGELFF
D: -; size: -; J: TRBJ1-4; V: TRBV19; length: 15; DNA: TGTGCCAGCCAGGACAGACGGGCAACTAATGAAAAACTGTTTTTT; CDR3: CASQDRRATNEKLFF
D: -; size: -; J: TRBJ1-5; V: TRBV5-1; length: 15; DNA: TGCGCCAGCAGCTTGGGGGACACCTTCAATCAGCCCCAGCATTTT; CDR3: CASSLGDTFNQPQHF
D: -; size: -; J: TRBJ1-1; V: TRBV5-6; length: 12; DNA: TGTGCCAGCATCCAGGGTGACACTGAAGCTTTCTTT; CDR3: CASIQGDTEAFF
D: TRBD2; size: -; J: TRBJ2-1; V: TRBV5-1; length: 15; DNA: TGCGCCAGCAGCTTGGCGGGAGGGTCCCCTAATGAGCAGTTCTTC; CDR3: CASSLAGGSPNEQFF
D: TRBD1; size: -; J: TRBJ2-3; V: TRBV11-2; length: 16; DNA: TGTGCCAGCAGCTTAGATCTCGGCAGGGGGCCATATACGCAGTATTTT; CDR3: CASSLDLGRGPYTQYF
D: -; size: once; J: TRBJ2-1; V: TRBV30; length: 11; DNA: TGTGCCTGGAGTGGGAGGGTCGAGCAGTTCTTC; CDR3: CAWSGRVEQFF
D: TRBD1; size: -; J: TRBJ1-1; V: TRBV30; length: 11; DNA: TGTGCCTGGAGTGCCGACAGGGAGGCTTTCTTT; CDR3: CAWSADREAFF
D: -; size: -; J: TRBJ1-1; V: TRBV10-3; length: 15; DNA: TGTGCCATCAGTGACGGACAGACCCTGAACACTGAAGCTTTCTTT; CDR3: CAISDGQTLNTEAFF
D: -; size: -; J: TRBJ2-5; V: TRBV4-1; length: 15; DNA: TGCGCCAGCAGCCACCTTCCGGGGGGCTCGGAGACCCAGTACTTC; CDR3: CASSHLPGGSETQYF
D: -; size: -; J: TRBJ2-3; V: TRBV7-3; length: 15; DNA: TGTGCCAGCAGCTCCATCCCAGGGGCCACAGATACGCAGTATTTT; CDR3: CASSSIPGATDTQYF